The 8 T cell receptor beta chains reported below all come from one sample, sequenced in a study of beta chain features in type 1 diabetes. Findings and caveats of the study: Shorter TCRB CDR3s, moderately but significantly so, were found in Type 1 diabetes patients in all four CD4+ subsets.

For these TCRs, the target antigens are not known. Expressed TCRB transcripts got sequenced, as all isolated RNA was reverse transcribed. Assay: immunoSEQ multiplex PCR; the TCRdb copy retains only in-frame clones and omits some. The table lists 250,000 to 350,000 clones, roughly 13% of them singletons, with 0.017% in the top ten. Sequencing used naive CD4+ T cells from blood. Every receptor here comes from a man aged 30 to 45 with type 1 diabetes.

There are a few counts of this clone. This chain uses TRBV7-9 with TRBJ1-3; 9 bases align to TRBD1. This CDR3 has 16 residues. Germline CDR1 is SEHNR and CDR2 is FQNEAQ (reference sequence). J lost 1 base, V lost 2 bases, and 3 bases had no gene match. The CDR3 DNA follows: TGTGCCAGCAGCTTAAAGGGGACAGGGTCTGGAAACACCATATATTTT. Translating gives CASSLKGTGSGNTIYF.

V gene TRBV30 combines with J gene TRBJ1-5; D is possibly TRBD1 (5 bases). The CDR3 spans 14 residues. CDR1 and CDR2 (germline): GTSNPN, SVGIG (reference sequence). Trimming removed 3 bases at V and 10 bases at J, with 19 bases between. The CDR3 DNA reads TGTGCCTGGAGGCGGGACGGCGGGCTTGGTCCCCAGCATTTT. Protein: CAWRRDGGLGPQHF.

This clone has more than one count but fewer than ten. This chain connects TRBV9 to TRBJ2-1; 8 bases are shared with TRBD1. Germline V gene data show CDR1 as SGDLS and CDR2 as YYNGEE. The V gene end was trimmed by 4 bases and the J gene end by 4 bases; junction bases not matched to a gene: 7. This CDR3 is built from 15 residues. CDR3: CASSMGGTGYNEQFF. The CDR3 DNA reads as TGTGCCAGCAGCATGGGTGGGACAGGTTACAATGAGCAGTTCTTC.

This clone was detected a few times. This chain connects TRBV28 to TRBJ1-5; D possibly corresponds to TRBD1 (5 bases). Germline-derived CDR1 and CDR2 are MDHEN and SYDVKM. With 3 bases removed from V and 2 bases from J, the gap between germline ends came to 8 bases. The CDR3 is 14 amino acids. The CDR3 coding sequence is TGTGCCAGCAGTTTGGTGGGGCGCAATCAGCCCCAGCATTTT. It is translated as CASSLVGRNQPQHF.

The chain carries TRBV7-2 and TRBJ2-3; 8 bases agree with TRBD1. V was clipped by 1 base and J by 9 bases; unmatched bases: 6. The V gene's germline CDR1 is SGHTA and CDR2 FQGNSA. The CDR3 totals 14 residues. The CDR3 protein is CASSLDRGWSTQYF. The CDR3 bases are TGTGCCAGCAGCTTAGACAGGGGGTGGTCGACGCAGTATTTT.

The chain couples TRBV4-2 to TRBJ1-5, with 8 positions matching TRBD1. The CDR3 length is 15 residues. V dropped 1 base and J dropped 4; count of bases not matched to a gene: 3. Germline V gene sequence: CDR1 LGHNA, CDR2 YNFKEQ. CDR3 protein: CASSQGQGQNQPQHF. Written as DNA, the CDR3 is TGTGCCAGCAGCCAAGGACAGGGGCAGAATCAGCCCCAGCATTTT.

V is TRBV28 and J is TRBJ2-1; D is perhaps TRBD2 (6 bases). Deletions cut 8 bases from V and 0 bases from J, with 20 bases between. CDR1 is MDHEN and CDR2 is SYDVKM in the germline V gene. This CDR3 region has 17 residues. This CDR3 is CASGIPTRTSSYNEQFF. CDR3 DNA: TGTGCCAGCGGCATTCCGACTAGGACCAGCTCCTACAATGAGCAGTTCTTC.

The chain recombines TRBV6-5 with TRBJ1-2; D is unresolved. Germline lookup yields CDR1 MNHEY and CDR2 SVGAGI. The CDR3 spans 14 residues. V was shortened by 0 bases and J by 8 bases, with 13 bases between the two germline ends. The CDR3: CASSYSDARGGYTF. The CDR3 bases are TGTGCCAGCAGTTACTCCGACGCCCGGGGAGGCTACACCTTC.